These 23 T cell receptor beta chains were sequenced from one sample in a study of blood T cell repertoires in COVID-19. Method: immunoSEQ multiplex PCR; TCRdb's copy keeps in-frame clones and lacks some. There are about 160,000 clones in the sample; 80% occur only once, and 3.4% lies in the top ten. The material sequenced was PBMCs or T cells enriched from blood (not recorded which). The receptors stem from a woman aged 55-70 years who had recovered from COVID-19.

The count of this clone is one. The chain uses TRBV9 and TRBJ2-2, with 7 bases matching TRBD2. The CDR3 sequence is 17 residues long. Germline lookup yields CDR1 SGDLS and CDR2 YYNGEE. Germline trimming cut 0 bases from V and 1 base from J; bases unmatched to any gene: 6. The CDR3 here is CASSVAAAGVNTGELFF. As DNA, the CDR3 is TGTGCCAGCAGCGTAGCGGCCGCGGGGGTGAACACCGGGGAGCTGTTTTTT.

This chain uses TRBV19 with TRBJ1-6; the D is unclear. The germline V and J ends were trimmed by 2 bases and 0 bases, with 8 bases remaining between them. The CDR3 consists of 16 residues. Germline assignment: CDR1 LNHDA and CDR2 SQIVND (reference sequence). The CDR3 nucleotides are TGTGCCAGTAGTATATCGTTGAGCTCCTATAATTCACCCCTCCACTTT. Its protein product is CASSISLSSYNSPLHF.

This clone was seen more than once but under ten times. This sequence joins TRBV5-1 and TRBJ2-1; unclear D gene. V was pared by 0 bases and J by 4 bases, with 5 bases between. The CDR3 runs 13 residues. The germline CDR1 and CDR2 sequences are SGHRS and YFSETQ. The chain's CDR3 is CASSLDGYNEQFF. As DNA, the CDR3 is TGCGCCAGCAGCTTGGACGGTTACAATGAGCAGTTCTTC.

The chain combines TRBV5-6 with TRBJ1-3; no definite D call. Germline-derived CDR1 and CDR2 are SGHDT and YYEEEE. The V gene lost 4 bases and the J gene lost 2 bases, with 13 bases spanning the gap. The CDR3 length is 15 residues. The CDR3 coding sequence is TGTGCCAGCAGCCCCGGGGTGGAAGCTGGAAACACCATATATTTT. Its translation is CASSPGVEAGNTIYF.

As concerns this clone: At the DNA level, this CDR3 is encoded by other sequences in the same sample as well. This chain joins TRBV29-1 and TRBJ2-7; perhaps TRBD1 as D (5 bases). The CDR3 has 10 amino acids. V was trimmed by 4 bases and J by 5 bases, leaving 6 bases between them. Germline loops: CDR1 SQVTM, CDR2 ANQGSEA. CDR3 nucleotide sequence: TGCAGCGTTGTAGGGGACGAGCAGTACTTC. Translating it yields CSVVGDEQYF.

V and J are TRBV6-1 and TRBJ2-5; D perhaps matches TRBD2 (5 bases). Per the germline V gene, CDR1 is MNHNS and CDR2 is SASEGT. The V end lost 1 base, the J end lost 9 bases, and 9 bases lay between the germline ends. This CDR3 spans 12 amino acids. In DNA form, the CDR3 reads TGTGCCAGCAGTGAAGGGGAGATGGCCCAGTACTTC. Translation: CASSEGEMAQYF.

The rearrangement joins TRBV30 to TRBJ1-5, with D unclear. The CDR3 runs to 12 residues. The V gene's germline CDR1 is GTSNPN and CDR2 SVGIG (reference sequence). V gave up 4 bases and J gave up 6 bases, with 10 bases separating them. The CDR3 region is CAWTEGGQPQHF. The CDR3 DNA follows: TGTGCCTGGACGGAGGGAGGTCAGCCCCAGCATTTT.

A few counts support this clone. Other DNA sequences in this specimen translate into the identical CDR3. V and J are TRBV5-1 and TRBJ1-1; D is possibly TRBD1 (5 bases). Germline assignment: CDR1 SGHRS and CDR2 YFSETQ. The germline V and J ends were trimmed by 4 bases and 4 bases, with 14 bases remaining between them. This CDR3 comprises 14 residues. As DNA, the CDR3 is TGCGCCAGCAGCCTACCCCAGGGTTCCACTGAAGCTTTCTTT. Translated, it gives CASSLPQGSTEAFF.

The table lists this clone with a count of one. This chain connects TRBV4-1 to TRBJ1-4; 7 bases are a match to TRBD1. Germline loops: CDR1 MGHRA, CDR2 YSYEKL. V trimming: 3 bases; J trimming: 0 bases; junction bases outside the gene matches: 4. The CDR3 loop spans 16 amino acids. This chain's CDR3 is CASSQLGTATNEKLFF. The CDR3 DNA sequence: TGCGCCAGCAGCCAGCTCGGGACAGCAACTAATGAAAAACTGTTTTTT.

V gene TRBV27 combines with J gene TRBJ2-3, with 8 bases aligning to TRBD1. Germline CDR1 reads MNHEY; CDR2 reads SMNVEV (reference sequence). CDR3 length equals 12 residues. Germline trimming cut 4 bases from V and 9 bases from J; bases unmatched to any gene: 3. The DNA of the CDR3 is TGTGCCAGCAGTTCGGGGGACAGGACGCAGTATTTT. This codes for CASSSGDRTQYF.

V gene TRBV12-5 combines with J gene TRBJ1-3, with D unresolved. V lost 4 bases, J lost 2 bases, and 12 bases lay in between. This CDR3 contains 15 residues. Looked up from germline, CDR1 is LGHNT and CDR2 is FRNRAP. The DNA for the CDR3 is TGTGCTAGTGGTTCCAACACCCCCACTGGAAACACCATATATTTT. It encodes CASGSNTPTGNTIYF.

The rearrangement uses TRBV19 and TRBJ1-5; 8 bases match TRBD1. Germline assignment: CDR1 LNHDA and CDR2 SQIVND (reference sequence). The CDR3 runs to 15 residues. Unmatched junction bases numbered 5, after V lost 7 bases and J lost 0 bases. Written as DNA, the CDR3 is TGTGCCAGTATAGGACAGGGTGGTAGCAATCAGCCCCAGCATTTT. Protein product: CASIGQGGSNQPQHF.

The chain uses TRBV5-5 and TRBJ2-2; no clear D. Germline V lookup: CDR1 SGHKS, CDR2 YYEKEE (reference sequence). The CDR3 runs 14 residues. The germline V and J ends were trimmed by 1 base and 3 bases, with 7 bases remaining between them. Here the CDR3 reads CASSLYTDTGELFF. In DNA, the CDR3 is TGTGCCAGCAGCTTGTACACAGACACCGGGGAGCTGTTTTTT. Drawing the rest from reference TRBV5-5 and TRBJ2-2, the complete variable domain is DAGVTQSPTHLIKTRGQQVTLRCSPISGHKSVSWYQQVLGQGPQFIFQYYEKEERGRGNFPDRFSARQFPNYSSELNVNALLLGDSALYLCASSLYTDTGELFFGEGSRLTVL.

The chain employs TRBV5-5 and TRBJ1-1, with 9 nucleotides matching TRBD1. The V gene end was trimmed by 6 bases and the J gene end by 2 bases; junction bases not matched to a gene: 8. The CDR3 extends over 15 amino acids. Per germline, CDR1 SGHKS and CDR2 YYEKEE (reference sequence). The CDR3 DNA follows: TGTGCCAGCATGACGACAGGGGGTTCTAACACTGAAGCTTTCTTT. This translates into CASMTTGGSNTEAFF.

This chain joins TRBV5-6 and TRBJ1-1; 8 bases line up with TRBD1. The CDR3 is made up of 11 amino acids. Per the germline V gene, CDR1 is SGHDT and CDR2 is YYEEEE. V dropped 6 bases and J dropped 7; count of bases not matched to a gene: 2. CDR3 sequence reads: CASTGQGEAFF. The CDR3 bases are TGTGCCAGCACCGGACAGGGTGAAGCTTTCTTT.

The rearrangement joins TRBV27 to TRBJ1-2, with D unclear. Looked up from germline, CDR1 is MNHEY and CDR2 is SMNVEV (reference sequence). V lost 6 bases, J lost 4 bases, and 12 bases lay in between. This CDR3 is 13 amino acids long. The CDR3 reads CASRDSGSYGYTF. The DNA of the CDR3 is TGTGCCAGCAGGGACTCAGGATCCTATGGCTACACCTTC.

The CDR3 is CASRSGQRPEAFF. The CDR3 coding sequence is TGTGCCAGCAGGTCGGGACAGCGGCCTGAAGCTTTCTTT. The chain uses TRBV12-3 or TRBV12-4 and TRBJ1-1; TRBD1 aligns across 7 bases. V was clipped by 6 bases and J by 6 bases; unmatched bases: 7. CDR3 length: 13 amino acids.

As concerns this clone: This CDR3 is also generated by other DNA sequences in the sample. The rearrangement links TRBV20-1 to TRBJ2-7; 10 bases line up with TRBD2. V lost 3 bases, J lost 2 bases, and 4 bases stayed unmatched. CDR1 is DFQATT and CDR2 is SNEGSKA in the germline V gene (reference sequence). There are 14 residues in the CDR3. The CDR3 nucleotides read TGCAGTGCTAGTGCTAGCGGGGGCACCTACGAGCAGTACTTC. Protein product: CSASASGGTYEQYF.

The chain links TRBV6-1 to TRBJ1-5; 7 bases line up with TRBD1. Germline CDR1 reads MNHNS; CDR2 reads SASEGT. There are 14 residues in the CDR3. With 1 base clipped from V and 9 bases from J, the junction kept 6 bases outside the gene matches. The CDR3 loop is CASSEEGGVRPQHF. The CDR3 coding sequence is TGTGCCAGCAGTGAAGAAGGGGGCGTGCGGCCCCAGCATTTT.

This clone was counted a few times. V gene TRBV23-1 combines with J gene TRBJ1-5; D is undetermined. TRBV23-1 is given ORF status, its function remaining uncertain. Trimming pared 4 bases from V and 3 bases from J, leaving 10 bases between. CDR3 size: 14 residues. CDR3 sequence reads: CASSPRHNNQPQHF. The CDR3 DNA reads TGCGCCAGCAGTCCACGACACAACAATCAGCCCCAGCATTTT.

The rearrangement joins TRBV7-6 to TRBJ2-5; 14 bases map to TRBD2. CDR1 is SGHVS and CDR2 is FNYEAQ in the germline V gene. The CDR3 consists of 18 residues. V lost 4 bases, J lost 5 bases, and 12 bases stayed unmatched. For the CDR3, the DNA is TGTGCCAGCAGCTCTCCTCGGACTAGCGGGGGGACCCTGGAGACCCAGTACTTC. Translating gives CASSSPRTSGGTLETQYF.

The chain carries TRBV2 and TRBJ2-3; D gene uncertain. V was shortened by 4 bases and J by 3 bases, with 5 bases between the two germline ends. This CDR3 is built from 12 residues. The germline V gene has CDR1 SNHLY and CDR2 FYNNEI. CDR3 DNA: TGTGCCAGCAGTGGTCAGACAGATACGCAGTATTTT. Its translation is CASSGQTDTQYF. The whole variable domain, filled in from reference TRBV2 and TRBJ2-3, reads EPEVTQTPSHQVTQMGQEVILRCVPISNHLYFYWYRQILGQKVEFLVSFYNNEISEKSEIFDDQFSVERPDGSNFTLKIRSTKLEDSAMYFCASSGQTDTQYFGPGTRLTVL.

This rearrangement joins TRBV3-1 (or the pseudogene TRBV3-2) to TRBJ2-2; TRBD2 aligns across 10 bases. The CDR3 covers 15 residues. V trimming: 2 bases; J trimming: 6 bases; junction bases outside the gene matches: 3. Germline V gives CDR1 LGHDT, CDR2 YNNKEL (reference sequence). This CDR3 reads CASSQTSGVSGELFF. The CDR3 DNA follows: TGTGCCAGCAGCCAAACTAGCGGGGTATCCGGGGAGCTGTTTTTT.